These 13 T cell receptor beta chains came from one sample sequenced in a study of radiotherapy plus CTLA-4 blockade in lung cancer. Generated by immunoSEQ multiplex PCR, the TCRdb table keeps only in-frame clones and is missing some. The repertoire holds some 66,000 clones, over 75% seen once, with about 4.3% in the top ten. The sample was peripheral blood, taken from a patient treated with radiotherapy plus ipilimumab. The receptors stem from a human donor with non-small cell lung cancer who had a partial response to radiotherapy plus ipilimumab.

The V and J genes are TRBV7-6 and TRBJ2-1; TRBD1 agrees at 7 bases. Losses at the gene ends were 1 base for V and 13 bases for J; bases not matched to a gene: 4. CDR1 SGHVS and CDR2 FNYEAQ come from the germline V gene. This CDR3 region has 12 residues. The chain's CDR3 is CASSLGGTAQFF. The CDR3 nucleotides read TGTGCCAGCAGCTTAGGTGGGACAGCTCAGTTCTTC.

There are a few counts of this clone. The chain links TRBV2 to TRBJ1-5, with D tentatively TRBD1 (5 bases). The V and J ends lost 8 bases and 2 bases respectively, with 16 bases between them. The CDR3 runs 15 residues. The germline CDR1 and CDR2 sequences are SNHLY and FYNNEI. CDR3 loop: CASSPGYAGNQPQHF. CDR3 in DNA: TGTGCCAGCTCCCCAGGGTATGCGGGCAATCAGCCCCAGCATTTT. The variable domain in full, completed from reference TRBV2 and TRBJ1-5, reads EPEVTQTPSHQVTQMGQEVILRCVPISNHLYFYWYRQILGQKVEFLVSFYNNEISEKSEIFDDQFSVERPDGSNFTLKIRSTKLEDSAMYFCASSPGYAGNQPQHFGDGTRLSIL.

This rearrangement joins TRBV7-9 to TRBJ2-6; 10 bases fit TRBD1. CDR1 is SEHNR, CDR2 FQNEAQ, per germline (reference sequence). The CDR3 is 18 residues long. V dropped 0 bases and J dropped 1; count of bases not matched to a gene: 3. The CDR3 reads CASSLATGGASGANVLTF. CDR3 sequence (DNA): TGTGCCAGCAGCTTAGCGACAGGGGGCGCATCTGGGGCCAACGTCCTGACTTTC.

As DNA, the CDR3 is TGTGCCAGCAGTCAGACAGGGGGCCCTATTAACACCGGGGAGCTGTTTTTT. It encodes CASSQTGGPINTGELFF. V and J are TRBV7-6 and TRBJ2-2, with 10 bases identical to TRBD1. Germline trimming cut 6 bases from V and 2 bases from J; bases unmatched to any gene: 9. Germline V gene data show CDR1 as SGHVS and CDR2 as FNYEAQ. This CDR3 spans 17 amino acids.

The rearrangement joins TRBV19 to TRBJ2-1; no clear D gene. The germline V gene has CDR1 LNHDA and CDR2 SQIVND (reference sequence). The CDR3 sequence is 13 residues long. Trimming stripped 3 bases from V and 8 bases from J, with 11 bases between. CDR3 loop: CASSILESHEQFF. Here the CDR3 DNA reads TGTGCCAGTAGTATTTTGGAGTCGCATGAGCAGTTCTTC.

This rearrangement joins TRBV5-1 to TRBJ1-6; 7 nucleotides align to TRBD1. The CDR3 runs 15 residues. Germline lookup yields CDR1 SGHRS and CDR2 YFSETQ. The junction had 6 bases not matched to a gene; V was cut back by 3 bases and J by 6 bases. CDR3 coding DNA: TGCGCCAGCAGCTACGAGACAGGGAGTAATTCACCCCTCCACTTT. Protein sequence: CASSYETGSNSPLHF.

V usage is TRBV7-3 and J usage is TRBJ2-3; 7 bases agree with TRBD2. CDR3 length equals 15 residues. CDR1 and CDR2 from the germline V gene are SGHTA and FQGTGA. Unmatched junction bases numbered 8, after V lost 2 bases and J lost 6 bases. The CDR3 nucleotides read TGTGCCAGCAGCTTATACGCGGGAGCCACGGATACGCAGTATTTT. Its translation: CASSLYAGATDTQYF.

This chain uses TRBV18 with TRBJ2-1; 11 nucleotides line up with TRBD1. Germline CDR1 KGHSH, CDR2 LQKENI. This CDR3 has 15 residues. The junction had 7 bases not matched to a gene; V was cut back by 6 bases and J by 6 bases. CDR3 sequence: CASSPGQGAANEQFF. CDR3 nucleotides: TGTGCCAGCTCCCCCGGACAGGGGGCAGCCAATGAGCAGTTCTTC.

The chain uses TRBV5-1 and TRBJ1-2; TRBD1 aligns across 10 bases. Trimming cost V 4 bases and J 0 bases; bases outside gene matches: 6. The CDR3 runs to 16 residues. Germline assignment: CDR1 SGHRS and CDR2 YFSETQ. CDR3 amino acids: CASSPGQGTPNYGYTF. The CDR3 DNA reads TGCGCCAGCAGCCCGGGACAGGGGACCCCTAACTATGGCTACACCTTC.

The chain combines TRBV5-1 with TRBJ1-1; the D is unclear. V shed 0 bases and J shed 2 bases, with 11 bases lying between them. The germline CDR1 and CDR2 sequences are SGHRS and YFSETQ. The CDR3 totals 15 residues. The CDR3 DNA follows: TGCGCCAGCAGCTTGGCACCCACAGCTAACACTGAAGCTTTCTTT. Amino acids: CASSLAPTANTEAFF.

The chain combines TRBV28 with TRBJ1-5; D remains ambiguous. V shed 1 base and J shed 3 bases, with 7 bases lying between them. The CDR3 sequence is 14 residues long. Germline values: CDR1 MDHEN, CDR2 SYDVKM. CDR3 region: CASSLFANNQPQHF. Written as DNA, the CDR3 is TGTGCCAGCAGTTTATTTGCTAACAATCAGCCCCAGCATTTT.

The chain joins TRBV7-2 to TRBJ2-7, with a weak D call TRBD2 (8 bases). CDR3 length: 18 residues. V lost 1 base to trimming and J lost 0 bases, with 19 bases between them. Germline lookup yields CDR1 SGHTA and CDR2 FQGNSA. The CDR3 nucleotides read TGTGCCAGCAGCTTAGGAGAAGGGGGCGGGGGGAGCTCCTACGAGCAGTACTTC. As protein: CASSLGEGGGGSSYEQYF.

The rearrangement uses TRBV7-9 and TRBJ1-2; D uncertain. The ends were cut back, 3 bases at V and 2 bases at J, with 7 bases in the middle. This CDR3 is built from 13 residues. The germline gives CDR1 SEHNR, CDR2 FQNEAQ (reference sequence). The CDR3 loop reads CASSFTPNYGYTF. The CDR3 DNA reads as TGTGCCAGCAGCTTCACTCCCAACTATGGCTACACCTTC. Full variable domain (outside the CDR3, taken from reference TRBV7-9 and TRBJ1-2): DTGVSQNPRHKITKRGQNVTFRCDPISEHNRLYWYRQTLGQGPEFLTYFQNEAQLEKSRLLSDRFSAERPKGSFSTLEIQRTEQGDSAMYLCASSFTPNYGYTFGSGTRLTVV.